This T cell receptor (beta chain) was sequenced for a study of T cells expressing NK-cell markers. Across the whole study: CD3+CD56+NKG2C+, CD3+CD56+NKG2C- and CD3+CD56-NKG2C+ T cells, once sorted, supplied the TCR beta repertoires. The study's findings and limits: The share of CD8+ T cells held by dominant NKG2C+ clonotypes was roughly 1.0-8% in several donors.

Turning to this clonotype: The antigen remains undetermined.

UMIs were included in TCR beta cDNA generated by 5'RACE template switching. Following a re-call of the 5' RACE reads, TCRdb has one entry per CDR3 protein and lacks DNA. The sample shows some 150,000 distinct CDR3 sequences, and around 12% sits with its ten largest clones. This TCR derives from a man between 18 and 35 years old in good health. The sequencing sample was made of blood T cells: a sorted CD56 or NKG2C T cell subset, CD4+ or CD8+ T cells, or bulk PBMC T cells (not recorded which).

CDR3 loop: CASSLVAGGAGTEAFF. The rearrangement joins TRBV5-1 to TRBJ1-1; with no DNA, the TCRdb D assignment of TRBD1 cannot be verified. CDR3 length: 16 residues. CDR1 is SGHRS, CDR2 YFSETQ, per germline.